This T cell receptor (beta chain) was sequenced during a study of cytomegalovirus exposure and HLA in healthy donors. The germline gives CDR1 SGDLS, CDR2 YYNGEE. This CDR3 spans 16 amino acids. The V gene end was trimmed by 0 bases and the J gene end by 7 bases; junction bases not matched to a gene: 10. Concerning this clone itself: Its antigen is unknown.

Findings and limits, study-wide: It was reported that the classifier diagnosed cytomegalovirus status with high specificity and sensitivity in both the original and validation cohorts. Later analysis identified several of the most significant clusters that appeared linked to common viral pathogens.

The PCR was carried out with 60 Vbeta primers and 13 Jbeta primers. Repertoires were generated with immunoSEQ multiplex PCR, while TCRdb's copy carries only in-frame clones and drops some. The sample consists of 100,000 or so clones, around 80% of them appearing once. Sequencing was performed on PBMCs. The origin of this receptor is a young woman in good health and CMV-seronegative. The chain has TRBV9 and TRBJ2-1, with 7 bases lining up with TRBD2. For the CDR3, the DNA is TGTGCCAGCAGCGTAGGGTCGGGCGGGGGACTTAATGAGCAGTTCTTC. As protein: CASSVGSGGGLNEQFF.